This T cell receptor beta chain derives from a study of cytomegalovirus exposure and HLA in healthy donors. Findings of the study overall: Follow-up analysis later connected one missense variant in DCLRE1C with trimming of TCR beta V- and J-genes. The study reported that TCR beta sequences accurately predicted HLA-A and HLA-B alleles in most subjects.

As for this clone: Its antigen is still unknown.

This CDR3 has 14 residues. Per the germline V gene, CDR1 is LNHDA and CDR2 is SQIVND (reference sequence). The V and J ends lost 6 bases and 6 bases, in that order; junction bases with no gene match: 0. The PCR employed 60 Vbeta primers together with 13 Jbeta primers. The protocol was immunoSEQ multiplex PCR, while the TCRdb copy is restricted to in-frame clones and leaves out a portion. The sample has 150,000 to 200,000 clones, about 80% seen once. V usage is TRBV19 and J usage is TRBJ2-6; 12 bases are a match to TRBD1. The receptor's source is a woman aged 40-49 years in good health and CMV-seronegative. The sequencing sample was made of PBMCs. CDR3: CASRGQGAANVLTF. CDR3 bases: TGTGCCAGTAGGGGACAGGGGGCGGCCAACGTCCTGACTTTC. The variable domain in full, with the rest retrieved from reference TRBV19 and TRBJ2-6, is DGGITQSPKYLFRKEGQNVTLSCEQNLNHDAMYWYRQDPGQGLRLIYYSQIVNDFQKGDIAEGYSVSREKKESFPLTVTSAQKNPTAFYLCASRGQGAANVLTFGAGSRLTVL.